This TCR beta chain derives from a study of T cells in Graves' hyperthyroidism and ophthalmopathy. Germline V gene lookup returns CDR1 SQVTM and CDR2 ANQGSEA. V lost 6 bases to trimming and J lost 5 bases, with 16 bases between them. This CDR3 region has 13 residues. What was amplified from RNA transcripts were TCR beta CDR3 regions. The primer set for the first-round RT-PCR of the TCR CDR3 was HTBI. TCRdb re-analysed the multiplex PCR reads in MiXCR, keeping a single row per CDR3 protein. The table includes hundreds of thousands of distinct CDR3 sequences, under 60% detected once. The sample consisted of peripheral blood or thyroid tissue (not recorded which). The TCR sequence derives from a woman aged 18-35 years with Graves' hyperthyroidism. The V and J genes are TRBV29-1 and TRBJ2-5; TRBD1 is a possible D gene (6 bases). CDR3 in amino acids: CSVASGDGETQYF. Here the CDR3 DNA reads TGCAGCGTGGCCTCAGGGGATGGGGAGACCCAGTACTTC.